This T cell receptor (beta chain) emerged from a study of blood T cell repertoires in COVID-19. On the study more broadly: Researchers got acute and convalescent COVID-19 samples from the United States, Italy and Spain. Sources were T cells, B-cell-depleted T cells, or PBMCs; the material itself was cDNA or gDNA.

Trimming left V 0 bases short and J 7 bases short, with 11 bases between. This CDR3 region has 13 residues. Per germline, CDR1 SGDLS and CDR2 YYNGEE. In the original analysis: Quantification of nucleated cells was approximated via reference gene primer amplification. Using immunoSEQ multiplex PCR, the repertoire was profiled, and TCRdb retains in-frame clones only, with some absent. The V and J calls and clone size come from that table; D and trimming were worked out from the DNA. The sample carries around 95,000 clones, 91% recorded once. Sequencing input: peripheral blood. This receptor was obtained from a man aged 45-65 years with active COVID-19. This sequence joins TRBV9 and TRBJ2-7; possible D gene TRBD2, 5 bases. As DNA, the CDR3 is TGTGCCAGCAGCGTAGGTCCTGAGGGTGAGCAGTACGTC. The encoded protein is CASSVGPEGEQYV.